The rows below give T cell receptor beta chains drawn from one sample of a study of blood T cell repertoires in COVID-19. The method was immunoSEQ multiplex PCR; TCRdb's version includes in-frame clones alone and lacks a portion of them. The repertoire consists of 300,000 to 350,000 clones, with around 90% occurring once and the leading ten covering about 7%. Sequencing was performed on peripheral blood. The source is a woman aged 30 to 39 with COVID-19, enrolled during active disease. The CDR3 runs from the conserved cysteine through the conserved F or W.

v_call cdr3_aa
TRBV6-2/TRBV6-3 CASSYSTGGQFF
TRBV4-2 CASSQEQGSQETQYF
TRBV20-1 CSAPRTDDYTF
TRBV19 CASSISGSLADTQYF
TRBV24-1 CATSDFRGTGELFF
TRBV12-5 CASGLTGTGLDF
TRBV5-1 CASSYDGELFGNTIYF
TRBV7-9 CASSLTTLGASNEQFF
TRBV4-3 CASSPYVQGRYEQYF
TRBV2 CASSEPPSGRNEQYF
TRBV2 CASMRDSNVYGYTF
TRBV7-2 CASSRSGRVDYEQYF
TRBV9 CASSGTGASRAGNTIYF
TRBV6-5 CATGVAGYYEQYF
TRBV11-2 CASSQLTGGFYNEQFF
TRBV28 CASSSSSSGRGANVLTF
TRBV6-5 CASSYSGPSGNSPLHF
TRBV19 CASSADSRDREYF
TRBV15 CATGGIGGNEQFF
TRBV2 CASSGGLASNEQFF
TRBV9 CASSGMGAPNEKLFF
TRBV7-3 CASSLVNVRVTGELFF
TRBV2 CASRRESNEQFF
TRBV19 CASRLLPSGNTGELFF
TRBV5-1 CASSFVGGSYEQYF
TRBV25-1 CASSPENSYEQYF
TRBV4-1 CASSQGGNTEAFF
TRBV5-6 CASSPLGQRGANTGELFF
TRBV5-1 CASSLWDSNEKLFF
TRBV28 CASSPYYLRQGSNQPQHF
TRBV29-1 CSVGDRGRGLGEKLFF
TRBV7-9 CASSLVGGLDEKLFF
TRBV10-3 CAISRGGDGYTF
TRBV4-1 CASSQEGLVTYEQYF
TRBV5-1 CASRGLGQQETQYF
TRBV5-1 CASSLDGGTGELFF
TRBV10-1 CASSRERDATYNEQFF
TRBV5-6 CASSKYRKMNTEAFF
TRBV29-1 CSAQTWKGVNNEQFF
TRBV6-5 CASSFTEGGWYEQYF
TRBV12-1 CARGASGRGGLAKNIQYF
TRBV5-1 CASSFQGIPNTGELFF
TRBV4-1 CASSQGLAGVYEQYF
TRBV5-3 CARSSGQGGGYTF
TRBV5-6 CASSFRQFNQPQHF
TRBV29-1 CSVWTVDTEAFF
TRBV28 CASRPTGIQPQHF
TRBV7-2 CASSIGTSGSRGRDAEQYF
TRBV5-5 CASTGTRLSSYEQYF
TRBV4-1 CASSQDPLLAGGYNEQFF
TRBV11-2 CASSKGREQYF
TRBV7-9 CASSQGDTEAFF
TRBV28 CASTQSGSRNTEAFF
TRBV19 CASSIDPRGTEAFF
TRBV12-3/TRBV12-4 CASRTGTYEQYF
TRBV4-1 CASSLGANTEAFF